Shown below are 10 T cell receptor beta chains from a single sample sequenced in a study of blood T cell repertoires in COVID-19. Some clones are missing from TCRdb's copy, which holds only in-frame ones; the method was immunoSEQ multiplex PCR. The table records a few hundred thousand clones, around four fifths of them present only once. The sequencing sample was made of peripheral blood. All receptors come from a woman aged 60-70 years who had recovered from COVID-19.

The chain recombines TRBV11-1 with TRBJ1-1, with 8 bases lining up with TRBD1. Germline CDR1 and CDR2: SGHAT and FQDESV (reference sequence). Losses at the gene ends were 2 bases for V and 5 bases for J; bases not matched to a gene: 10. The CDR3 covers 16 residues. CDR3 protein: CASSLIGQGAKTEAFF. The CDR3 region has the DNA TGTGCCAGCAGCTTAATTGGGCAGGGGGCGAAAACTGAAGCTTTCTTT.

The rearrangement links TRBV4-1 to TRBJ1-1; D may be TRBD1 (5 bases). Germline CDR1 MGHRA, CDR2 YSYEKL. V was pared by 4 bases and J by 5 bases, with 14 bases between. The CDR3 has 14 amino acids. CDR3 coding DNA: TGCGCCAGCAGCCTGCATCCCAGGGTTACTGAAGCTTTCTTT. Protein sequence: CASSLHPRVTEAFF.

About this clone itself: Other DNA sequences within the sample encode an identical CDR3. The chain employs TRBV9 and TRBJ2-7; 9 bases line up with TRBD1. This CDR3 contains 15 residues. Trimming took 0 bases from V and 4 from J; bases not matched to a gene: 5. Per germline, CDR1 SGDLS and CDR2 YYNGEE. Written as DNA, the CDR3 is TGTGCCAGCAGCGTAGCCCCGGGACAGGGTTACGAGCAGTACTTC. Its translation is CASSVAPGQGYEQYF. The full variable domain, its missing parts supplied by reference TRBV9 and TRBJ2-7, is DSGVTQTPKHLITATGQRVTLRCSPRSGDLSVYWYQQSLDQGLQFLIQYYNGEERAKGNILERFSAQQFPDLHSELNLSSLELGDSALYFCASSVAPGQGYEQYFGPGTRLTVT.

The CDR3 region has the DNA TGTGCCAGCAGTGACGGATTGGGAGACTATGGCTACACCTTC. Translated: CASSDGLGDYGYTF. The J gene is TRBJ1-2, the V gene TRBV25-1, with D unclear. Trimming left V 3 bases short and J 3 bases short, with 11 bases between. Germline loops: CDR1 MGHDK, CDR2 SYGVNS. The CDR3 spans 14 residues.

The rearrangement links TRBV7-8 to TRBJ2-3, with 7 positions matching TRBD2. Germline loops: CDR1 SGHVS, CDR2 FQNEAQ. This CDR3 spans 14 amino acids. V was pared by 6 bases and J by 4 bases, with 7 bases of the junction left unmatched. In nucleotides, the CDR3 is TGTGCCAGCAGTTCGGGGGGAGATCCAGATACGCAGTATTTT. It encodes CASSSGGDPDTQYF.

The rearrangement uses TRBV27 and TRBJ1-2; 10 bases align to TRBD1. The CDR3 has 14 residues. V trimming: 6 bases; J trimming: 4 bases; junction bases outside the gene matches: 5. Germline-derived CDR1 and CDR2 are MNHEY and SMNVEV (reference sequence). Here the CDR3 DNA reads TGTGCCAGCAGAAGGACAGGGGGAAGCTATGGCTACACCTTC. This sequence encodes CASRRTGGSYGYTF.

CDR3 loop: CAWSPGQGFQPQHF. CDR3 nucleotides: TGTGCCTGGAGTCCGGGACAGGGGTTTCAGCCCCAGCATTTT. The V and J genes are TRBV30 and TRBJ1-5; 10 bases are shared with TRBD1. The CDR3 contains 14 residues. CDR1 GTSNPN and CDR2 SVGIG come from the germline V gene (reference sequence). The trim removed 2 bases at V and 6 bases at J, leaving 4 bases unmatched.

This clone was observed a single time. The J gene is TRBJ2-1, the V gene TRBV2; D is unresolved. V shed 8 bases and J shed 2 bases, with 13 bases lying between them. Germline V gene lookup returns CDR1 SNHLY and CDR2 FYNNEI. This CDR3 spans 14 amino acids. CDR3 residues: CASHHDTPYNEQFF. Here the CDR3 DNA reads TGTGCCAGCCATCATGACACACCCTACAATGAGCAGTTCTTC.

The CDR3 nucleotides read TGTGCCTGGCTAGACGTGGGTAATTCACCCCTCCACTTT. Translated: CAWLDVGNSPLHF. The V gene is TRBV30, the J gene TRBJ1-6; no firm D call. The germline V gene has CDR1 GTSNPN and CDR2 SVGIG (reference sequence). The CDR3 is 13 residues long. V was trimmed by 5 bases and J by 6 bases, leaving 11 bases between them.

The chain employs TRBV19 and TRBJ1-1; D not certain. Trimming took 3 bases from V and 6 from J, leaving 8 bases between them. The CDR3 spans 12 residues. Germline V lookup: CDR1 LNHDA, CDR2 SQIVND (reference sequence). CDR3 in amino acids: CASSMTPAEAFF. DNA for the CDR3: TGTGCCAGTAGTATGACTCCGGCTGAAGCTTTCTTT. Together with reference TRBV19 and TRBJ1-1, the CDR3 gives the full variable domain: DGGITQSPKYLFRKEGQNVTLSCEQNLNHDAMYWYRQDPGQGLRLIYYSQIVNDFQKGDIAEGYSVSREKKESFPLTVTSAQKNPTAFYLCASSMTPAEAFFGQGTRLTVV.